A single sample gave rise to the 10 T cell receptor beta chains below, sequenced in a study of T cells after yellow fever vaccination. TCRdb re-derived calls from the 5' RACE reads in MiXCR, one entry per CDR3 protein. The sample yields about 360,000 distinct CDR3 sequences, roughly 6.2% seen once. The sample consisted of PBMCs, taken 5 days after the yellow fever booster vaccination. These receptors were taken from a man younger than 40 who received the YFV17D yellow fever vaccine.

J is TRBJ2-3 and V is TRBV3-1; perhaps TRBD2 as D (6 bases). V shed 11 bases and J shed 0 bases, with 18 bases lying between them. The V gene's germline CDR1 is LGHDT and CDR2 YNNKEL (reference sequence). The CDR3 has 15 residues. CDR3 protein: CACTHRLASTDTQYF. The CDR3 DNA follows: TGTGCCTGCACCCACCGGCTAGCGAGCACAGATACGCAGTATTTT.

Only a few counts were recorded for this clonotype. This chain uses TRBV12-3 or TRBV12-4 with TRBJ2-5, with 9 nucleotides matching TRBD2. This CDR3 contains 17 residues. With 5 bases clipped from V and 0 bases from J, the junction kept 10 bases outside the gene matches. CDR3 sequence reads: CASSPGLARGYQETQYF. Here the CDR3 DNA reads TGTGCCAGCAGTCCGGGACTAGCCCGAGGGTACCAAGAGACCCAGTACTTC.

The V gene is TRBV4-1, the J gene TRBJ2-5; no firm D call. V gave up 0 bases and J gave up 0 bases, with 8 bases separating them. Germline-derived CDR1 and CDR2 are MGHRA and YSYEKL. CDR3 size: 15 residues. CDR3 sequence reads: CASSQDGLYQETQYF. CDR3 nucleotide sequence: TGCGCCAGCAGCCAAGATGGCCTGTACCAAGAGACCCAGTACTTC.

Ten or more counts support this clonotype. The rearrangement joins TRBV24-1 to TRBJ2-3; D might be TRBD2 (6 bases). V lost 6 bases and J lost 4, with 16 bases in between. There are 15 residues in the CDR3. The germline V gene encodes CDR1 KGHDR and CDR2 SFDVKD. The CDR3 nucleotides are TGTGCCACCAGTCGGCAGGCGGGGACGCCAGATACGCAGTATTTT. It translates to CATSRQAGTPDTQYF.

The chain links TRBV19 to TRBJ2-7, with TRBD1 as a possible D gene (5 bases). V lost 7 bases, J lost 3 bases, and 16 bases lay in between. CDR3 length equals 14 residues. Germline loops: CDR1 LNHDA, CDR2 SQIVND (reference sequence). The CDR3 nucleotides are TGTGCCAGTAAAAGGGGTCAGAACAGCTACGAGCAGTACTTC. Translating gives CASKRGQNSYEQYF.

This clonotype was counted many times. The CDR3: CASSVLPGLETQYF. CDR3 DNA sequence: TGTGCCAGCAGCGTACTCCCTGGGCTCGAGACCCAGTACTTC. The chain uses TRBV9 and TRBJ2-5; D remains ambiguous. V gave up 1 base and J gave up 5 bases, with 12 bases separating them. This CDR3 region has 14 residues. CDR1 is SGDLS and CDR2 is YYNGEE in the germline V gene.

Many counts were recorded for this clonotype. CDR3 DNA: TGTGCCAGCAGCTGGGGGACAGACGGGACTGAAGCTTTCTTT. It specifies CASSWGTDGTEAFF. The V call is TRBV5-5, the J call TRBJ1-1; 7 nucleotides line up with TRBD1. In germline, CDR1 is SGHKS, CDR2 YYEKEE (reference sequence). The J segment lost 5 bases and the V segment lost 3 bases, leaving 7 bases of the junction unmatched. The CDR3 is 14 residues long. The full variable domain, in which reference TRBV5-5 and TRBJ1-1 provide the parts outside the CDR3, is DAGVTQSPTHLIKTRGQQVTLRCSPISGHKSVSWYQQVLGQGPQFIFQYYEKEERGRGNFPDRFSARQFPNYSSELNVNALLLGDSALYLCASSWGTDGTEAFFGQGTRLTVV.

The table lists this clonotype with a few counts. The chain has TRBV24-1 and TRBJ2-1; 9 nucleotides line up with TRBD2. The CDR3 contains 17 residues. CDR1 and CDR2 from the germline V gene are KGHDR and SFDVKD. Unmatched junction bases numbered 8, after V lost 2 bases and J lost 4 bases. The CDR3 sequence: CATSDSRLADKYNEQFF. The DNA for the CDR3 is TGTGCCACCAGTGATTCGAGACTAGCGGATAAATACAATGAGCAGTTCTTC.

This clonotype was recorded at least ten times. The chain is built from TRBV10-2 and TRBJ2-7; 13 bases are shared with TRBD2. Germline values: CDR1 WSHSY, CDR2 SAAADI. The V and J ends lost 7 bases and 7 bases, in that order; junction bases with no gene match: 7. The length of the CDR3 is 14 residues. CDR3 nucleotide sequence: TGCGCCAGCAATTCCGGGACTAGCGGGACGGAGCAGTACTTC. This sequence encodes CASNSGTSGTEQYF.

The sample holds many counts of this clonotype. The genes are TRBV27 and TRBJ2-7, with 12 bases matching TRBD2. The CDR3 contains 15 residues. Germline V gene lookup returns CDR1 MNHEY and CDR2 SMNVEV (reference sequence). The trim removed 0 bases at V and 9 bases at J, leaving 6 bases unmatched. The CDR3 region has the DNA TGTGCCAGCAGTTTATCGGGACTAGCGGGCCACGGGCAGTACTTC. It translates to CASSLSGLAGHGQYF.